Sequencing of this T cell receptor (beta chain) was carried out in a study of shared T cell receptors in the human thymus. Profiled with immunoSEQ multiplex PCR; TCRdb holds only in-frame clones, not every one. Found here are 700,000 or so clones, 70% to 90% of them singletons; the top ten hold under 0.012%. Deletions cut 2 bases from V and 4 bases from J, with 11 bases between. The CDR3 loop spans 14 amino acids. Germline CDR1 SEHNR, CDR2 FQNEAQ (reference sequence). This clone was seen only once. This sample was shared with a second study, whose subject was human thymus T cells. Per that study: Resections that were taken during corrective heart surgery supplied the thymus tissue. Thymic and blood repertoires appeared to display a bias in their usage of V and J genes. Related research examined unrelated individuals and reported that their thymic repertoires overlapped highly.

Sequences were obtained from thymocytes. The TCR was taken from a girl less than two years old with a congenital heart defect. The chain couples TRBV7-9 to TRBJ1-2; a possible D gene is TRBD1 (5 bases). The CDR3 nucleotides read TGTGCCAGCAGCTTAAGTCACAGGCCCTATGGCTACACCTTC. Protein: CASSLSHRPYGYTF.